This T cell receptor beta chain originates from a study of blood T cell repertoires in COVID-19. Study summary: Samples came from the United States, Italy and Spain, spanning acute and convalescent COVID-19. From T cells, B-cell-depleted T cells, or PBMCs came the material, which was cDNA or gDNA.

Authors' data handling: Using reference gene primer amplification, nucleated cell counts were estimated. Sequenced by immunoSEQ multiplex PCR; TCRdb stores in-frame clones only, minus some. The DNA was the basis for D and trimming; V, J and clone size are from that table. The top ten clones hold 3% of a sample with 87,000 or so clones, around 87% of them seen once. Germline CDR1 LNHDA, CDR2 SQIVND (reference sequence). V lost 2 bases to trimming and J lost 7 bases, with 19 bases between them. The length of the CDR3 is 16 residues. This TCR came from a woman in her 50s with active or convalescent COVID-19. Sequencing was carried out using peripheral blood. The V call is TRBV19, the J call TRBJ2-3, with a weak D call TRBD2 (5 bases). This CDR3 is CASSIMSGAASYTQYF. The CDR3 region has the DNA TGTGCCAGTAGTATAATGAGCGGCGCCGCCTCCTATACGCAGTATTTT.